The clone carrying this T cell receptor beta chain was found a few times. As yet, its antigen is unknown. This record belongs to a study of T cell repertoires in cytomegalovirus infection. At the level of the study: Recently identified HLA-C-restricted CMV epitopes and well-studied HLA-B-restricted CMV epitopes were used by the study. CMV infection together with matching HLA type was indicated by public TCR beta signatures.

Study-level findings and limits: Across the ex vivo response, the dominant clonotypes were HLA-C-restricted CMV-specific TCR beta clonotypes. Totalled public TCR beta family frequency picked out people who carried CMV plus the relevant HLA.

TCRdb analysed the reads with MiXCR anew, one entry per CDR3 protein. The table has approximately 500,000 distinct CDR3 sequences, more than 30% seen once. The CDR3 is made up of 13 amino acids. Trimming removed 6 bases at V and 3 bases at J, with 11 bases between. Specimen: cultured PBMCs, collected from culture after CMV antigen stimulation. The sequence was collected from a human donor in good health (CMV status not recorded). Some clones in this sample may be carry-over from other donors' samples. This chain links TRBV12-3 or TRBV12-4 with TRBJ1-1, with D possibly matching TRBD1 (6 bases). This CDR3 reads CASSRDTYTEAFF. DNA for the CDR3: TGTGCCAGCAGCAGGGACACATACACTGAAGCTTTCTTT.